This section outlines one T cell receptor beta chain sequence together with its context. This specimen comes from a study of blood T cell repertoires in COVID-19. For the study at large: The United States, Italy and Spain supplied acute and convalescent COVID-19 samples. From T cells, B-cell-depleted T cells, or PBMCs came the material, which was cDNA or gDNA.

Trimming took 3 bases from V and 2 from J; bases not matched to a gene: 2. The CDR3 runs 16 residues. Germline values: CDR1 SGDLS, CDR2 YYNGEE. The method was immunoSEQ multiplex PCR; TCRdb's version includes in-frame clones alone and lacks a portion of them. The sample has about 210,000 clones; 83% are singletons. Sequenced input: peripheral blood. This clonotype originated in a woman aged 40 to 50 with active or convalescent COVID-19. This rearrangement joins TRBV9 to TRBJ2-5; 15 nucleotides line up with TRBD2. The CDR3 nucleotides read TGTGCCAGCAGCGATGGACTAGCGGGAGGGCAAGAGACCCAGTACTTC. Its protein product is CASSDGLAGGQETQYF.